What follows are 19 T cell receptor beta chains derived from one specimen sequenced in a study of cytomegalovirus exposure and HLA in healthy donors. The protocol was immunoSEQ multiplex PCR, while the TCRdb copy is restricted to in-frame clones and leaves out a portion. This sample has approximately 71,000 clones, with 90% to 95% found just once. Sequenced: PBMCs. The receptors here all came from a man younger than 35 in good health and CMV-seronegative.

The table lists this clone with a count of one. The chain is built from TRBV28 and TRBJ2-4; D unresolved. With 2 bases removed from V and 0 bases from J, the gap between germline ends came to 5 bases. The CDR3 runs 14 residues. CDR1 MDHEN and CDR2 SYDVKM come from the germline V gene. The CDR3 coding sequence is TGTGCCAGCAGTTTAGCGGTAGCCAAAAACATTCAGTACTTC. Translation: CASSLAVAKNIQYF.

Written as DNA, the CDR3 is TGTGCCAGCAGTTCCCCCGACAGGGGCCGCTACGAGCAGTACTTC. It specifies CASSSPDRGRYEQYF. V usage is TRBV28 and J usage is TRBJ2-7, with 8 bases aligning to TRBD1. The CDR3 sequence is 15 residues long. The trim removed 4 bases at V and 3 bases at J, leaving 8 bases unmatched. Germline CDR1 and CDR2: MDHEN and SYDVKM.

The V and J genes are TRBV5-1 and TRBJ2-4; maybe TRBD1 (6 bases). The CDR3 is made up of 14 amino acids. Trimming left V 3 bases short and J 10 bases short, with 17 bases between. Germline CDR1 is SGHRS and CDR2 is YFSETQ. In nucleotides, the CDR3 is TGCGCCAGCAGCTCCGGACAGACAAGCGATATTCAGTACTTC. This encodes CASSSGQTSDIQYF.

The V call is TRBV5-6, the J call TRBJ2-3, with 9 bases identical to TRBD2. V shed 4 bases, J shed 5 bases, and the junction held 11 bases outside the gene matches. This CDR3 has 16 amino acids. Germline V gene sequence: CDR1 SGHDT, CDR2 YYEEEE. The CDR3 is CASSRGAGGRGDTQYF. CDR3 DNA: TGTGCCAGCAGCAGGGGAGCGGGAGGCCGGGGAGATACGCAGTATTTT. The variable domain in full, completed from reference TRBV5-6 and TRBJ2-3, reads DAGVTQSPTHLIKTRGQQVTLRCSPKSGHDTVSWYQQALGQGPQFIFQYYEEEERQRGNFPDRFSGHQFPNYSSELNVNALLLGDSALYLCASSRGAGGRGDTQYFGPGTRLTVL.

The V call is TRBV29-1, the J call TRBJ2-7, with TRBD1 matching over 8 bases. The germline gives CDR1 SQVTM, CDR2 ANQGSEA. V lost 1 base to trimming and J lost 2 bases; unmatched junction nucleotides: 1. There are 13 residues in the CDR3. The CDR3 here is CSVEGQGPYEQYF. CDR3 nucleotides: TGCAGCGTTGAAGGACAGGGGCCCTACGAGCAGTACTTC.

The V gene is TRBV27, the J gene TRBJ2-3; perhaps TRBD2 as D (5 bases). CDR3 size: 15 residues. Trimming left V 5 bases short and J 1 base short, with 13 bases between. Germline V CDR1 and CDR2: MNHEY, SMNVEV (reference sequence). The chain's CDR3 is CASSTREAGTDTQYF. The CDR3 DNA follows: TGTGCCAGCAGTACCCGGGAAGCCGGCACAGATACGCAGTATTTT.

The chain recombines TRBV11-3 with TRBJ2-7; TRBD1 aligns across 8 bases. In germline, CDR1 is SGHNT, CDR2 YENEEA. J was trimmed by 3 bases and V by 3 bases; bases with no gene match: 1. CDR3 length equals 13 residues. This CDR3 reads CASSLDRDYEQYF. CDR3 in DNA: TGTGCCAGCAGCTTGGACAGGGACTACGAGCAGTACTTC. Full variable domain (remainder filled in from reference TRBV11-3 and TRBJ2-7): EAGVVQSPRYKIIEKKQPVAFWCNPISGHNTLYWYLQNLGQGPELLIRYENEEAVDDSQLPKDRFSAERLKGVDSTLKIQPAELGDSAVYLCASSLDRDYEQYFGPGTRLTVT.

This rearrangement joins TRBV2 to TRBJ2-2; D is uncertain. Germline CDR1 and CDR2: SNHLY and FYNNEI. The CDR3 has 13 amino acids. V lost 10 bases and J lost 2, with 11 bases in between. In DNA form, the CDR3 reads TGTGCCAATCAACAGTTCAACACCGGGGAGCTGTTTTTT. It encodes CANQQFNTGELFF.

The chain employs TRBV2 and TRBJ1-1, with D possibly being TRBD1 (5 bases). The CDR3 runs to 13 residues. The ends were cut back, 4 bases at V and 3 bases at J, with 9 bases in the middle. Germline assignment: CDR1 SNHLY and CDR2 FYNNEI. CDR3 sequence (DNA): TGTGCCAGCAGTGCAGGGTACCACACTGAAGCTTTCTTT. It translates to CASSAGYHTEAFF.

The CDR3 sequence: CASSLDRRIWNQPQHF. DNA of the CDR3: TGTGCCAGCAGCTTAGACAGGAGGATATGGAATCAGCCCCAGCATTTT. The chain recombines TRBV28 with TRBJ1-5, with D perhaps TRBD1 (6 bases). Germline V gives CDR1 MDHEN, CDR2 SYDVKM. V was shortened by 6 bases and J by 4 bases, with 19 bases between the two germline ends. This CDR3 contains 16 residues.

This rearrangement joins TRBV27 to TRBJ2-3; TRBD2 matches at 11 bases. The CDR3 has 15 amino acids. V was pared by 5 bases and J by 5 bases, with 6 bases of the junction left unmatched. Per the germline V gene, CDR1 is MNHEY and CDR2 is SMNVEV (reference sequence). The CDR3 spells CASSPLLAGEDTQYF. In nucleotides, the CDR3 is TGTGCCAGCAGTCCTCTACTAGCGGGAGAAGATACGCAGTATTTT.

The chain carries TRBV28 and TRBJ1-2, with D possibly matching TRBD1 (5 bases). This CDR3 comprises 13 residues. V was cut by 4 bases and J by 3 bases, with 9 bases left in between. Germline CDR1 reads MDHEN; CDR2 reads SYDVKM. The CDR3 loop reads CASSSGFYYGYTF. The CDR3 DNA is TGTGCCAGCAGTTCAGGGTTCTACTATGGCTACACCTTC.

The V and J genes are TRBV7-9 and TRBJ2-1; 14 positions match TRBD2. This CDR3 comprises 17 residues. V shed 1 base, J shed 7 bases, and the junction held 6 bases outside the gene matches. From germline, CDR1 is SEHNR and CDR2 FQNEAQ (reference sequence). CDR3 bases: TGTGCCAGCAGCTTAGAGGGGACTAGCGGGAGTTGGAATGAGCAGTTCTTC. This codes for CASSLEGTSGSWNEQFF.

This chain uses TRBV10-3 with TRBJ1-1; D is unresolved. The CDR3 spans 13 residues. Germline CDR1 is ENHRY and CDR2 is SYGVKD. V was clipped by 7 bases and J by 4 bases, with 13 bases between them. CDR3 nucleotide sequence: TGTGCCATCAAAGGTCGCGGTTTCACTGAAGCTTTCTTT. Translation gives CAIKGRGFTEAFF.

V is TRBV19 and J is TRBJ2-1; D call uncertain. The V end was cut by 3 bases, the J end by 0 bases, with 9 bases between. Germline CDR1 and CDR2: LNHDA and SQIVND (reference sequence). The CDR3 is 15 residues long. The CDR3 is CASSMVQNSYNEQFF. CDR3 nucleotide sequence: TGTGCCAGTAGTATGGTACAGAACTCCTACAATGAGCAGTTCTTC.

V and J are TRBV5-1 and TRBJ2-5; 7 nucleotides line up with TRBD2. CDR3 length: 12 residues. With V trimmed by 7 bases and J by 5 bases, 5 bases remained unmatched. In germline, CDR1 is SGHRS, CDR2 YFSETQ. CDR3 DNA sequence: TGCGCCAGCCGACTAGCAGGCGAGACCCAGTACTTC. This codes for CASRLAGETQYF.

The chain recombines TRBV29-1 with TRBJ2-2; 9 bases fit TRBD1. Germline CDR1 reads SQVTM; CDR2 reads ANQGSEA. The V segment lost 0 bases and the J segment 4 bases; nucleotides outside the gene matches: 12. CDR3 length: 18 residues. The CDR3 region has the DNA TGCAGCGTTGAAGATCCCCTGCTCGGGACAGGGACCACCGGGGAGCTGTTTTTT. Translated, it gives CSVEDPLLGTGTTGELFF.

The chain recombines TRBV18 with TRBJ2-2, with D unresolved. Between the trimmed V and J ends, which lost 3 bases and 0 bases, there was a span of 14 bases. Germline lookup yields CDR1 KGHSH and CDR2 LQKENI. This CDR3 is built from 17 residues. The CDR3 coding sequence is TGTGCCAGCTCACCGGTTAAGGTAGCCTCGAACACCGGGGAGCTGTTTTTT. Protein product: CASSPVKVASNTGELFF.

J is TRBJ2-3 and V is TRBV4-2; D is perhaps TRBD1 (6 bases). This CDR3 has 15 residues. The V end was cut by 0 bases, the J end by 0 bases, with 7 bases between. The germline V gene encodes CDR1 LGHNA and CDR2 YNFKEQ. The CDR3 here is CASSQDGQSTDTQYF. For the CDR3, the DNA is TGTGCCAGCAGCCAAGACGGACAGAGCACAGATACGCAGTATTTT.